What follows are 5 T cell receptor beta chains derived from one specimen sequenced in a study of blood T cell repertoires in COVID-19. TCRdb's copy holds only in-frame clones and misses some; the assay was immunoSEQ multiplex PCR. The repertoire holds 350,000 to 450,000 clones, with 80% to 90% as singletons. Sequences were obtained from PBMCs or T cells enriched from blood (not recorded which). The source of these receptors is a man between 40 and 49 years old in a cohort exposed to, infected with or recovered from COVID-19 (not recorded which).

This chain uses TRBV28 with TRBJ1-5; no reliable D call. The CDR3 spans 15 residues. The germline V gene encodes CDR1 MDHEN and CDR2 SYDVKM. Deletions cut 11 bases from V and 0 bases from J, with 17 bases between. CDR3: CAVFRGQTSNQPQHF. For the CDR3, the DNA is TGTGCCGTCTTTCGCGGGCAGACTAGCAATCAGCCCCAGCATTTT.

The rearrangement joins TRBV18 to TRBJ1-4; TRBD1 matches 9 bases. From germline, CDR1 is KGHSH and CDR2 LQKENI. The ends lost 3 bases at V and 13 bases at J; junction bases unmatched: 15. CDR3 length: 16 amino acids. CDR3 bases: TGTGCCAGCTCACCGACTGTTGGGACAGGGATTTTAGGACTGTTTTTT. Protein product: CASSPTVGTGILGLFF.

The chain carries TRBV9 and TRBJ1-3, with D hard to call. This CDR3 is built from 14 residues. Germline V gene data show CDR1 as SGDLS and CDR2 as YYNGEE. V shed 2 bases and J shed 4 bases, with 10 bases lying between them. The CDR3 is CASSVRGYGNTIYF. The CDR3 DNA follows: TGTGCCAGCAGCGTCAGAGGGTACGGAAACACCATATATTTT. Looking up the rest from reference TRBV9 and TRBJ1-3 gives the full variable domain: DSGVTQTPKHLITATGQRVTLRCSPRSGDLSVYWYQQSLDQGLQFLIQYYNGEERAKGNILERFSAQQFPDLHSELNLSSLELGDSALYFCASSVRGYGNTIYFGEGSWLTVV.

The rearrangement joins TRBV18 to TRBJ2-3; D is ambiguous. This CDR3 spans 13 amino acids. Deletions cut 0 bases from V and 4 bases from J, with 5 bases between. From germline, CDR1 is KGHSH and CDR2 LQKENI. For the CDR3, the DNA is TGTGCCAGCTCACCACCGGGCCCAGATACGCAGTATTTT. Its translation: CASSPPGPDTQYF.

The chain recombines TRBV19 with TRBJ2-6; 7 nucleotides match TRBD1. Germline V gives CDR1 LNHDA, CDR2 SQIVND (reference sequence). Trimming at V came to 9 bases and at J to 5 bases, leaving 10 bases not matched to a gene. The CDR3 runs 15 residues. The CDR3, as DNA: TGTGCCAGCGGGACAGACCCCTCCAGGGCCAACGTCCTGACTTTC. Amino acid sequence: CASGTDPSRANVLTF.